A selection of T cell receptor beta chains follows, all from one sample in a study of T cells in Graves' hyperthyroidism and ophthalmopathy. MiXCR was run by TCRdb on the multiplex PCR reads, yielding one entry per CDR3 protein. The table shows 500,000 to 750,000 distinct CDR3 sequences, with around 42% occurring only once. Sequencing was carried out using peripheral blood or thyroid tissue (not recorded which). The source of these receptors is a woman younger than 30 with Graves' hyperthyroidism. CDR3s include the opening cysteine and the closing phenylalanine or tryptophan. A D gene is named only where the DNA matches it firmly. Not every row has a clone size; where given, it reads once, few, many or a size class.

J gene: TRBJ2-7
D gene: .
clone size: .
V gene: TRBV12-3/TRBV12-4
CDR3 DNA: TGTGCCAGCAGTTTAAGCGGGTGGGGCAGGGAATATGGCGAGCAGTACTTC
CDR3 protein: CASSLSGWGREYGEQYF

J gene: TRBJ1-6
D gene: .
clone size: many
V gene: TRBV4-1
CDR3 DNA: TGCGCCAGCAGCCCTGGAGGAGGGGGATCCTATAATTCACCCCTCCACTTT
CDR3 protein: CASSPGGGGSYNSPLHF

J gene: TRBJ2-7
D gene: TRBD1
clone size: .
V gene: TRBV19
CDR3 DNA: TGTGCCAGTAGAGATTGGCAGGGGGCGCACGAGCAGTACTTC
CDR3 protein: CASRDWQGAHEQYF

J gene: TRBJ2-2
D gene: .
clone size: .
V gene: TRBV7-2
CDR3 DNA: TGTGCCAGCAGTGACGACATTGCCGGGGAGCTGTTTTTT
CDR3 protein: CASSDDIAGELFF

J gene: TRBJ2-5
D gene: .
clone size: .
V gene: TRBV6-1
CDR3 DNA: TGTGCCAGCAGTGAAGAGGGCGGCAGCTCCTTAGAAGGGGAGACCCAGTACTTC
CDR3 protein: CASSEEGGSSLEGETQYF

J gene: TRBJ2-5
D gene: .
clone size: .
V gene: TRBV15
CDR3 DNA: TGTGCCACCAGCAGAGAGTTCCGGACACAAGAGACCCAGTACTTC
CDR3 protein: CATSREFRTQETQYF

J gene: TRBJ2-5
D gene: TRBD1
clone size: .
V gene: TRBV29-1
CDR3 DNA: TGCAGCTTAGTGACAGGGCGGGAGACCCAGTACTTC
CDR3 protein: CSLVTGRETQYF

J gene: TRBJ2-5
D gene: TRBD1
clone size: .
V gene: TRBV28
CDR3 DNA: TGTGCCAGCAGTTATTTTAGGACAGGGGGGTCGGAGACCCAGTACTTC
CDR3 protein: CASSYFRTGGSETQYF

J gene: TRBJ1-2
D gene: .
clone size: .
V gene: TRBV13
CDR3 DNA: TGTGCCAGCAGCCAGCTGGGGGATGGGGATGGCTACACCTTC
CDR3 protein: CASSQLGDGDGYTF

J gene: TRBJ2-1
D gene: TRBD1
clone size: .
V gene: TRBV7-2
CDR3 DNA: TGTGCCAGCAGCCCGCATTTAGGACAGGGGGACTATGAGCAGTTCTTC
CDR3 protein: CASSPHLGQGDYEQFF

J gene: TRBJ1-4
D gene: .
clone size: .
V gene: TRBV2
CDR3 DNA: TGTGCCAGCAGCGGGGACGGAAAACTGTTTTTT
CDR3 protein: CASSGDGKLFF

J gene: TRBJ2-5
D gene: .
clone size: many
V gene: TRBV2
CDR3 DNA: TGTGCCAGCGGAATCACTAGGAAAGAGACCCAGTACTTC
CDR3 protein: CASGITRKETQYF

J gene: TRBJ2-5
D gene: TRBD2
clone size: .
V gene: TRBV12-5
CDR3 DNA: TGTGCTAGTGGTGGGGAGGGGGAGACCCAGTACTTC
CDR3 protein: CASGGEGETQYF

J gene: TRBJ2-5
D gene: TRBD1
clone size: .
V gene: TRBV20-1
CDR3 DNA: TGCAGTGCTAGAGACCGGACAGGGGCAGGCGAGACCCAGTACTTC
CDR3 protein: CSARDRTGAGETQYF

J gene: TRBJ1-3
D gene: .
clone size: .
V gene: TRBV30
CDR3 DNA: TGTGCCTGGAGTGTAATCTCTGGAAACACCATATATTTT
CDR3 protein: CAWSVISGNTIYF

J gene: TRBJ1-3
D gene: .
clone size: .
V gene: TRBV2
CDR3 DNA: TGTGCCAGCAGTGAAGTTGACTATGGCTACACCATATATTTT
CDR3 protein: CASSEVDYGYTIYF

J gene: TRBJ2-7
D gene: TRBD1
clone size: many
V gene: TRBV5-6
CDR3 DNA: TGTGCCAGCAGCTTGCTAGAGGGACAGGGGTCCTACGAGCAGTACTTC
CDR3 protein: CASSLLEGQGSYEQYF

J gene: TRBJ2-5
D gene: .
clone size: many
V gene: TRBV2
CDR3 DNA: TGTGCCAGCAATGGTCTATCTCCGTACCAAGAGACCCAGTACTTC
CDR3 protein: CASNGLSPYQETQYF

J gene: TRBJ2-7
D gene: TRBD2
clone size: few
V gene: TRBV29-1
CDR3 DNA: TGCAGCGTCCTGGCTAGCGGCACCTACGAGCAGTACTTC
CDR3 protein: CSVLASGTYEQYF

J gene: TRBJ2-7
D gene: TRBD2
clone size: many
V gene: TRBV2
CDR3 DNA: TGTGCCAGCTTTCTTCCGGTGGCTAGCGGTTACTACGAGCAGTACTTC
CDR3 protein: CASFLPVASGYYEQYF

J gene: TRBJ1-1
D gene: TRBD1
clone size: many
V gene: TRBV12-3/TRBV12-4
CDR3 DNA: TGTGCCAGCAGTCCAGGGGGTTTCACTGAAGCTTTCTTT
CDR3 protein: CASSPGGFTEAFF

J gene: TRBJ1-5
D gene: TRBD1
clone size: many
V gene: TRBV20-1
CDR3 DNA: TGCAGTGCTATATACAGGGGACCTAATCAGCCCCAGCATTTT
CDR3 protein: CSAIYRGPNQPQHF

J gene: TRBJ2-6
D gene: .
clone size: many
V gene: TRBV4-1
CDR3 DNA: TGCGCCAGCAGCCCTTACCCGGGGCCGAGCTCTGGGGCCAACGTCCTGACTTTC
CDR3 protein: CASSPYPGPSSGANVLTF

J gene: TRBJ1-1
D gene: .
clone size: few
V gene: TRBV7-3
CDR3 DNA: TGTGCCAGCAGCCCTGACACCGGGGACGAGTTTAATGAAGCTTTCTTT
CDR3 protein: CASSPDTGDEFNEAFF

J gene: TRBJ1-2
D gene: TRBD1
clone size: many
V gene: TRBV9
CDR3 DNA: TGTGCCAGCAGCGTCCACTTATCAGGGGGCCGAGATGGCTACACCTTC
CDR3 protein: CASSVHLSGGRDGYTF